This T cell receptor beta chain originates from a study of identical twins. Germline assignment: CDR1 LGHNA and CDR2 YSLEER. The CDR3 spans 14 residues. V shed 0 bases and J shed 7 bases, with 12 bases lying between them. A single record per CDR3 protein comes from TCRdb applying MiXCR to the 5' RACE reads. The repertoire holds hundreds of thousands of distinct CDR3 sequences, around 24% seen once, with over 2.5% in the top ten. These sequences were also reported in another study, on T cells expressing NK-cell markers.

Sequencing was done on a sample of CD4+ T cells sorted from blood. This TCR was recovered from a woman between 18 and 30 years old in good health. This chain connects TRBV4-3 to TRBJ2-5; D is undetermined. CDR3 in DNA: TGCGCCAGCAGCCAAGATGGTCTCCTCGGGACCCAGTACTTC. Protein sequence: CASSQDGLLGTQYF.